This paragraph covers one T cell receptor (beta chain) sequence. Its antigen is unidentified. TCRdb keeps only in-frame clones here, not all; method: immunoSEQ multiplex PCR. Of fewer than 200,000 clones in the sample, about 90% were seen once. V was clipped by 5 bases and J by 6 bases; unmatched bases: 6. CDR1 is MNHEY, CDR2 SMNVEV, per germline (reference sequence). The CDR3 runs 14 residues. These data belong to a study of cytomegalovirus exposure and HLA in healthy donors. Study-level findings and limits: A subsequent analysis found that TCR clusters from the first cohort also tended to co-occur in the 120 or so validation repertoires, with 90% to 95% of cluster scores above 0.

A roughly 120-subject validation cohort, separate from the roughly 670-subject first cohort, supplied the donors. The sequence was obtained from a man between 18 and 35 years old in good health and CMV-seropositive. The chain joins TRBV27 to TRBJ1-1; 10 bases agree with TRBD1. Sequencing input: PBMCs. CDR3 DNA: TGTGCCAGCAGTATACAGACAGGGGGCCCTGAAGCTTTCTTT. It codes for CASSIQTGGPEAFF.